This T cell receptor beta chain was documented in a study of blood T cell repertoires in COVID-19. Study summary: From the United States, Italy and Spain came samples of acute and convalescent COVID-19. PBMCs, B-cell-depleted T cells, or T cells provided the cDNA or gDNA that made up the material.

Trimming removed 10 bases from V and 13 bases from J, with 31 bases in between. The CDR3 spans 15 residues. CDR1 is SEHNR, CDR2 FQNEAQ, per germline (reference sequence). Source study methods: Amplifying reference gene primers gave estimates of nucleated cell counts. TCRdb's copy holds only in-frame clones and misses some; the assay was immunoSEQ multiplex PCR. D and trimming come from the DNA, and the V and J calls and clone size come from that table. This sample yields approximately 140,000 clones, of which more than 80% are seen a single time; roughly 2.3% belongs to the top ten. The clonotype comes from a man aged 70-80 years with acute or convalescent COVID-19. Sequencing used peripheral blood. The chain employs TRBV7-9 and TRBJ1-2; TRBD1 is a possible D gene (5 bases). CDR3 in DNA: TGTGCCACCGAAGCCACCAGGACAACCATAATCGGTTGCACCTTC. Amino acids: CATEATRTTIIGCTF. Supplemented by reference TRBV7-9 and TRBJ1-2, the full variable domain reads DTGVSQNPRHKITKRGQNVTFRCDPISEHNRLYWYRQTLGQGPEFLTYFQNEAQLEKSRLLSDRFSAERPKGSFSTLEIQRTEQGDSAMYLCATEATRTTIIGCTFGSGTRLTVV.